This TCR beta chain stems from a study of T cells in Graves' hyperthyroidism and ophthalmopathy. Patients with ophthalmopathy all had a Clinical Activity Score of at least 3, a NOSPECS grade of at least 4 and duration under 3 months. Diagnoses used clinical symptoms, serum thyroxine and TRAb, thyroid ultrasound and orbital computed tomography. RNA transcripts gave rise to amplified TCR beta CDR3 regions. HTBI primers were employed in a first-round RT-PCR of the TCR CDR3. TCRdb fed the multiplex PCR reads into MiXCR, producing one record per CDR3 protein. The sample carries some 490,000 distinct CDR3 sequences, around a fifth recorded once. Germline V lookup: CDR1 MNHEY, CDR2 SVGAGI. The CDR3 is made up of 20 amino acids. Details on this clonotype: Its specificity is not known. An end of the junction differs from the germline gene, which may be a read error.

Study-level points and caveats: Most thyroid clonotypes that were expanded above 0.001 also turned up in blood. From stable hyperthyroidism, ophthalmopathy was set apart by a 13 V-J model.

Source material: blood. The rearrangement joins TRBV6-5 to TRBJ2-1, with a possible D match to TRBD2 (5 bases). The sequence was collected from a woman in her sixties or seventies with Graves' ophthalmopathy. The CDR3 sequence is CASSYPEGPGSTTTYSEQFF. In nucleotides, the CDR3 is TGTGCCAGCAGTTACCCCGAGGGCCCCGGAAGCACCACCACCTACAGTGAGCAGTTCTTC.